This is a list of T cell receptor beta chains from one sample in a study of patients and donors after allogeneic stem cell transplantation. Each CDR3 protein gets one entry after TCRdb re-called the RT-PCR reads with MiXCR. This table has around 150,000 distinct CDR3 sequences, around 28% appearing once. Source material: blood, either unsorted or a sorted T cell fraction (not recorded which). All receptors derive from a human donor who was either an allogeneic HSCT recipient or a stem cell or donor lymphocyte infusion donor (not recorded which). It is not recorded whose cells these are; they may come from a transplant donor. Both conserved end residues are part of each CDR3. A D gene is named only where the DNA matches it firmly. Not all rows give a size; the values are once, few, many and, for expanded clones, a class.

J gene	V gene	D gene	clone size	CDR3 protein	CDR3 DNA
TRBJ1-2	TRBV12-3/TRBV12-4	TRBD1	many	CASSPGQGGFYGYTF	TGTGCCAGCAGTCCCGGACAGGGAGGATTCTATGGCTACACCTTC
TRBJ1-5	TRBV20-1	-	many	CSAGGGEEPQHF	TGCAGTGCCGGAGGGGGTGAAGAGCCCCAGCATTTT
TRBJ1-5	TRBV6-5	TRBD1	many	CASSPDRASGPQHF	TGTGCCAGCAGTCCCGACAGGGCCAGCGGGCCCCAGCATTTT
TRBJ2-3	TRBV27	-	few	CASSLKRVLDTQYF	TGTGCCAGCAGTTTAAAGAGGGTTTTGGATACGCAGTATTTT
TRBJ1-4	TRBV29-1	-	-	CSVGGRTNEKLFF	TGCAGCGTTGGGGGGCGGACTAATGAAAAACTGTTTTTT
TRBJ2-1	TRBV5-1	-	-	CASSLGHANNEQFF	TGCGCCAGCAGCTTGGGCCACGCGAACAATGAGCAGTTCTTC
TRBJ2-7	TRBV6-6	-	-	CAGGRGRIGEQYF	TGTGCCGGTGGACGTGGGAGGATAGGCGAGCAGTACTTC
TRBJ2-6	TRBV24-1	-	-	CATSEGPGASGANVLTF	TGTGCCACCAGTGAGGGACCTGGAGCCTCTGGGGCCAACGTCCTGACTTTC
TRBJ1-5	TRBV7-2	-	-	CASSPRGGPHQPQHF	TGTGCCAGCAGCCCCCGGGGGGGCCCCCATCAGCCCCAGCATTTT
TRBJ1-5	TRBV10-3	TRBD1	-	CAISVAQGDNQPQHF	TGTGCCATCAGTGTAGCACAGGGGGACAATCAGCCCCAGCATTTT
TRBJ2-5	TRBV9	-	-	CASSNTGSQETQYF	TGTGCCAGCAGCAACACAGGGAGCCAAGAGACCCAGTACTTC
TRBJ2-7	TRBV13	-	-	CASSLDFGQPLEVQYF	TGTGCCAGCAGCTTAGATTTCGGACAGCCCCTTGAGGTGCAGTACTTC
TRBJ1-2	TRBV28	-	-	CASSFLGGGYGYTF	TGTGCCAGCAGTTTCCTCGGGGGCGGCTATGGCTACACCTTC
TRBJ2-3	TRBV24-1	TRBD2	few	CATRDLAGERTTF	TGTGCCACTAGAGATTTAGCGGGAGAAAGAACCACTTTT
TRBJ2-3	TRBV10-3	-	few	CAINRANTDTQYF	TGTGCCATCAACCGGGCGAACACAGATACGCAGTATTTT
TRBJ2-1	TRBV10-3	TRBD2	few	CAISDSGLAVQFF	TGTGCCATCAGTGACTCCGGACTAGCGGTGCAGTTCTTC
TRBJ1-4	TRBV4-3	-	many	CASSQGRDEKLFF	TGCGCCAGCAGCCAAGGTCGAGATGAAAAACTGTTTTTT
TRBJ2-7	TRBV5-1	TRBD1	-	CASSLGNPGQSYEQYF	TGCGCCAGCAGCTTGGGAAATCCGGGACAGTCCTACGAGCAGTACTTC
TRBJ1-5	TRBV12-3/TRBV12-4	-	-	CATGYSNQPQHF	TGTGCGACAGGTTATAGCAATCAGCCCCAGCATTTT
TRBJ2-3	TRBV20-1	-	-	CSARRGGSTDTQYF	TGCAGTGCTCGAAGAGGCGGTAGCACAGATACGCAGTATTTT
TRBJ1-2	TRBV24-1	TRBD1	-	CATSGGQGYGYTF	TGTGCCACCAGTGGGGGACAGGGGTATGGCTACACCTTC
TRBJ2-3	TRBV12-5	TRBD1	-	CASGFPTGITDTQYF	TGTGCTAGTGGTTTCCCGACAGGGATAACAGATACGCAGTATTTT
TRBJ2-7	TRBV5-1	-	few	CASSLQDSYEQYF	TGCGCCAGCAGCTTGCAGGACTCCTACGAGCAGTACTTC
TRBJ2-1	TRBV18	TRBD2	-	CASSSSSGTITNEQFF	TGTGCCAGCTCATCGTCCTCCGGGACTATTACCAATGAGCAGTTCTTC
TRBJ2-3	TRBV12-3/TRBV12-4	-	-	CASSFRDRTDTQYF	TGTGCCAGCAGTTTCCGGGACCGCACAGATACGCAGTATTTT
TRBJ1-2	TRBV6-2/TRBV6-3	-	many	CASSYGQIYGYTF	TGTGCCAGCAGTTACGGGCAGATCTATGGCTACACCTTC
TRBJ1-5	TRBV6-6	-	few	CASSYSERGGNQPQHF	TGTGCCAGCAGTTACTCGGAACGGGGTGGCAATCAGCCCCAGCATTTT
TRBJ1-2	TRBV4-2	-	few	CASSGPGNYGYTF	TGTGCCAGCAGCGGGCCCGGTAATTATGGCTACACCTTC
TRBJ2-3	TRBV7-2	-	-	CASSLKAGWLDTQYF	TGTGCCAGCAGCTTAAAGGCGGGGTGGTTAGATACGCAGTATTTT
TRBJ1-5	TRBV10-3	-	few	CAGGQGNQPQHF	TGTGCCGGGGGGCAGGGCAATCAGCCCCAGCATTTT
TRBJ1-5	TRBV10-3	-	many	CAIKGAGDNQPQHF	TGTGCCATCAAGGGCGCCGGGGACAATCAGCCCCAGCATTTT
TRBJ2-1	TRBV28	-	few	CASSFLDNEQFF	TGTGCCAGCAGTTTTTTGGACAATGAGCAGTTCTTC
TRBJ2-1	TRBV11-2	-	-	CASSLAEGRGSYNEQFF	TGTGCCAGCAGCTTAGCGGAGGGCCGGGGCTCCTACAATGAGCAGTTCTTC
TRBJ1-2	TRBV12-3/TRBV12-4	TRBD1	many	CASSPGGNYGYTF	TGTGCCAGCAGCCCAGGGGGCAACTATGGCTACACCTTC
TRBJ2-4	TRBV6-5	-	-	CASSSVAKNIQYF	TGTGCCAGCAGTTCTGTAGCCAAAAACATTCAGTACTTC
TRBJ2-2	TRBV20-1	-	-	CSARDPRDASTGELFF	TGCAGTGCTAGAGATCCCCGGGACGCCAGCACCGGGGAGCTGTTTTTT
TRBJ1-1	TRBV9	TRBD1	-	CASSFSGTGNTEAFF	TGTGCCAGCAGTTTTTCCGGGACAGGGAACACTGAAGCTTTCTTT
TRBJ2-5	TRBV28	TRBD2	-	CASSDRAGASRETQYF	TGTGCCAGCAGCGATAGGGCGGGAGCATCGCGGGAGACCCAGTACTTC
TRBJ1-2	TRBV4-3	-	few	CASSQETLTAIYAYGYTF	TGCGCCAGCAGCCAAGAGACACTGACGGCCATATACGCCTATGGCTACACCTTC
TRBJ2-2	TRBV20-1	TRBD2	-	CSASPSGRTGELFF	TGCAGTGCTTCTCCTAGCGGGAGGACCGGGGAGCTGTTTTTT